Below are 2 T cell receptor beta chains sequenced from a single sample in a study of T cell responses to AZD1222 COVID-19 vaccine. Method: immunoSEQ multiplex PCR; TCRdb's copy keeps in-frame clones and lacks some. This sample carries 150,000 to 200,000 clones, under 95% of them seen once, and the ten largest clones take approximately 5.5%. The sequences come from peripheral blood, collected 28 days after the second AZD1222 dose. The receptors derive from an adult who received the AZD1222 COVID-19 vaccine.

The V gene is TRBV30, the J gene TRBJ2-4; the D gene could be TRBD1 or TRBD2 (6 bases each). Trimming removed 2 bases from V and 4 bases from J, with 18 bases in between. The germline gives CDR1 GTSNPN, CDR2 SVGIG (reference sequence). The CDR3 extends over 16 amino acids. CDR3 residues: CAWSLEGEVRKNIQYF. The CDR3 nucleotides read TGTGCCTGGAGTCTAGAGGGGGAGGTCCGTAAAAACATTCAGTACTTC.

In DNA form, the CDR3 reads TGTGCCAGCAGTTTGGAGGGGGCAGGCGAGGTTATGAATCAGCCCCAGCATTTT. This sequence encodes CASSLEGAGEVMNQPQHF. This chain connects TRBV28 to TRBJ1-5; 7 bases are a match to TRBD1. This CDR3 comprises 18 residues. V lost 3 bases to trimming and J lost 4 bases; unmatched junction nucleotides: 15. The V gene's germline CDR1 is MDHEN and CDR2 SYDVKM.